This T cell receptor (beta chain) was recovered during a study of CD8+ T cells in alopecia areata. Scientists pooled cutaneous lymph node cells and sorted them on CD4, CD8alpha, NKG2D, NKG2ACE and other markers. This clone has more than one count but fewer than ten. Gene names denote mouse genes. The CDR3 extends 4 residues past the end of the read, so its final part is completed from the germline J gene. The authors extracted RNA and reverse transcribed it into cDNA as the sequencing template. Repertoires were generated with immunoSEQ multiplex PCR, while TCRdb's copy carries only in-frame clones and drops some. The record shows over 250,000 clones for this sample, with no singletons present. J lost 4 bases, V lost 5 bases, and 6 bases had no gene match. CDR1 and CDR2 from the germline V gene are NSQYPW and LRSPGD (reference sequence). The CDR3 contains 14 residues.

The chain has TRBV1 and TRBJ1-1; 8 nucleotides align to TRBD1. Source material: CD4+ T cells sorted from a lymph node. The receptor was isolated from a C3H/HeJ mouse with alopecia areata. This mouse strain has H2-k as its MHC haplotype. The CDR3: CTCSTRQGSTEVFF. The CDR3 DNA, read in part, is TGCACCTGCAGTACTCGACAGGGGAGCACA.